Below, 9 T cell receptor beta chains from the same sample are listed, as sequenced in a study of CD8 T cells in Susac syndrome. Reverse transcription of about 0.45 to 1 ug RNA was performed with random hexamers. One entry per CDR3 protein results from TCRdb running MiXCR on the immunoSEQ multiplex PCR reads. This sample yields 110,000 to 150,000 distinct CDR3 sequences, of which nearly 97% are seen a single time; about 0.08% belongs to the top ten. Sequenced sample: CD4+ T cells from PBMCs. These TCRs come from a human donor with Susac syndrome.

V gene TRBV20-1 combines with J gene TRBJ2-7; TRBD2 matches 14 bases. CDR3 length equals 15 residues. After removal of 6 bases from V and 1 base from J, the junction contained 5 bases not matched to a gene. Germline-derived CDR1 and CDR2 are DFQATT and SNEGSKA (reference sequence). The CDR3 protein is CSATGTSGRSYEQYF. Here the CDR3 DNA reads TGCAGTGCCACAGGGACTAGCGGGAGATCCTACGAGCAGTACTTC.

The chain carries TRBV12-3 or TRBV12-4 and TRBJ2-3; D gene uncertain. The CDR3 spans 13 residues. Trimming shortened V by 3 bases and J by 4 bases, and 8 bases separated the two germline ends. CDR3 sequence (DNA): TGTGCCAGCAGTTTCCAGATTGCAGATACGCAGTATTTT. This sequence encodes CASSFQIADTQYF.

The chain employs TRBV20-1 and TRBJ2-3; 11 nucleotides agree with TRBD2. The CDR3 consists of 16 residues. Trimming at V came to 0 bases and at J to 4 bases, leaving 6 bases not matched to a gene. In germline, CDR1 is DFQATT, CDR2 SNEGSKA (reference sequence). CDR3 region: CSARDPLAGEADTQYF. The CDR3 DNA is TGCAGTGCTAGAGATCCACTAGCGGGAGAAGCAGATACGCAGTATTTT.

The chain joins TRBV9 to TRBJ2-2; TRBD2 aligns across 9 bases. J gave up 6 bases and V 0 bases, and 6 bases lay outside the gene matches. CDR1 and CDR2 from the germline V gene are SGDLS and YYNGEE. The CDR3 sequence is 16 residues long. This CDR3 reads CASSVGGLATPGELFF. The CDR3 DNA is TGTGCCAGCAGCGTAGGGGGACTAGCAACCCCCGGGGAGCTGTTTTTT.

J is TRBJ2-3 and V is TRBV6-2 or TRBV6-3, with D maybe TRBD1 (5 bases). The V end was cut by 8 bases, the J end by 0 bases, with 9 bases between. Germline CDR1 and CDR2: MNHEY and SVGEGT. The CDR3 length is 13 residues. CDR3 nucleotides: TGTGCCAGCGGGGCAGCAAGCACAGATACGCAGTATTTT. This sequence encodes CASGAASTDTQYF.

This clonotype was found a few times. The V gene is TRBV20-1, the J gene TRBJ1-1; 7 bases line up with TRBD1. Germline CDR1 and CDR2: DFQATT and SNEGSKA (reference sequence). V shed 6 bases, J shed 5 bases, and the junction held 3 bases outside the gene matches. The CDR3 sequence is 11 residues long. The CDR3 sequence: CSAGGWTEAFF. The CDR3 DNA reads TGCAGTGCAGGGGGCTGGACTGAAGCTTTCTTT.

The chain recombines TRBV5-1 with TRBJ2-3; 8 positions match TRBD2. Germline V gene data show CDR1 as SGHRS and CDR2 as YFSETQ. The CDR3 covers 16 residues. The J segment lost 1 base and the V segment lost 2 bases, leaving 6 bases of the junction unmatched. In nucleotides, the CDR3 is TGCGCCAGCAGCTTCCCGCGAGCGGGGGGCACAGATACGCAGTATTTT. Amino acid sequence: CASSFPRAGGTDTQYF.

This clonotype showed up just once. V usage is TRBV18 and J usage is TRBJ2-3; D gene unclear. The CDR3 length is 14 residues. Trimming left V 0 bases short and J 2 bases short, with 6 bases between. The germline V gene has CDR1 KGHSH and CDR2 LQKENI. CDR3 sequence: CASSPPSVTDTQYF. CDR3 nucleotides: TGTGCCAGCTCACCACCTTCGGTCACAGATACGCAGTATTTT.

The chain combines TRBV20-1 with TRBJ1-4; 9 bases map to TRBD1. From germline, CDR1 is DFQATT and CDR2 SNEGSKA (reference sequence). The CDR3 consists of 14 residues. Trimming at V came to 4 bases and at J to 8 bases, leaving 8 bases not matched to a gene. DNA for the CDR3: TGCAGTGCTACCAAGACAGGGGGGGAAGAAAAACTGTTTTTT. This codes for CSATKTGGEEKLFF.